These 25 T cell receptor beta chains were sequenced from one sample in a study of T cells in Graves' hyperthyroidism and ophthalmopathy. What was amplified from RNA transcripts were TCR beta CDR3 regions. HTBI primers were used for first-round RT-PCR of the TCR CDR3. Each CDR3 protein gets one entry after TCRdb re-called the multiplex PCR reads with MiXCR. The sample records about 600,000 distinct CDR3 sequences, around 14% being singletons. Sequencing was performed on blood. These receptors were collected from a woman aged 18-30 years with Graves' ophthalmopathy.

This clonotype was detected many times. The chain combines TRBV2 with TRBJ1-5; possibly TRBD1 for D (6 bases). V shed 1 base and J shed 5 bases, with 9 bases lying between them. Germline lookup yields CDR1 SNHLY and CDR2 FYNNEI. This CDR3 has 14 amino acids. In nucleotides, the CDR3 is TGTGCCAGCAGTGAAGGGACAGCCTATCAGCCCCAGCATTTT. It yields the protein CASSEGTAYQPQHF.

This clonotype was found many times. The J gene is TRBJ1-2, the V gene TRBV27; 10 bases align to TRBD1. The CDR3 contains 15 residues. Losses at the gene ends were 3 bases for V and 4 bases for J; bases not matched to a gene: 5. CDR1 is MNHEY, CDR2 SMNVEV, per germline (reference sequence). CDR3 nucleotide sequence: TGTGCCAGCAGTTTGGAGACAGGGGGCCTCTATGGCTACACCTTC. Translating gives CASSLETGGLYGYTF.

There are a few counts of this clonotype. This CDR3 reads CASSLGPNSNQPQHF. For the CDR3, the DNA is TGTGCCAGCTCACTGGGACCGAATAGCAATCAGCCCCAGCATTTT. The V call is TRBV18, the J call TRBJ1-5; TRBD1 might be the D (5 bases). Trimming cost V 4 bases and J 0 bases, with 10 bases left between them. CDR3 length: 15 amino acids. In germline, CDR1 is KGHSH, CDR2 LQKENI.

The V call is TRBV20-1, the J call TRBJ1-6; D ambiguous. Germline lookup yields CDR1 DFQATT and CDR2 SNEGSKA (reference sequence). The CDR3 has 18 residues. V dropped 3 bases and J dropped 7 bases, with 25 bases sitting between them. The CDR3 DNA reads as TGCAGTGCTAGGGGCCCCTTCGGAGACGCAGCGATAAATTCACCCCTCCACTTT. This gives the protein CSARGPFGDAAINSPLHF.

This clonotype was recorded at least ten times. The V gene is TRBV7-2, the J gene TRBJ2-3, with 12 positions matching TRBD2. CDR1 is SGHTA, CDR2 FQGNSA, per germline. The CDR3 contains 16 residues. Losses at the gene ends were 3 bases for V and 4 bases for J; bases not matched to a gene: 5. CDR3 DNA sequence: TGTGCCAGCAGCTTCCTCCTAGCGGGAGGGGCAGATACGCAGTATTTT. It codes for CASSFLLAGGADTQYF.

This clonotype was observed at least ten times. The J gene is TRBJ1-1, the V gene TRBV30, with D maybe TRBD1 (6 bases). Looked up from germline, CDR1 is GTSNPN and CDR2 is SVGIG (reference sequence). The CDR3 loop spans 13 amino acids. Trimming stripped 2 bases from V and 4 bases from J, with 11 bases between. In DNA, the CDR3 is TGTGCCTGGAGTAGAGGGGGGTTCACTGAAGCTTTCTTT. This codes for CAWSRGGFTEAFF.

As regards this clonotype: A clone one base away is much larger, so this may be a read error. The CDR3 spells CSVLSYNEQYF. In nucleotides, the CDR3 is TGCAGCGTCCTTAGCTACAATGAGCAGTACTTC. The chain links TRBV29-1 to TRBJ2-1; no clear D gene. The J call could be wrong; TRBJ2-7 is a better fit for the DNA end. The CDR3 is 11 residues long. CDR1 and CDR2 (germline): SQVTM, ANQGSEA.

In its sample, this clonotype was seen many times. The gene calls are TRBV28 and TRBJ2-7; the D gene is possibly TRBD2 (6 bases). The CDR3 is 17 residues long. Germline V gene lookup returns CDR1 MDHEN and CDR2 SYDVKM. V was pared by 2 bases and J by 2 bases, with 19 bases between. The CDR3, as DNA: TGTGCCAGCAGTTTAAACCCGGGACTCCAGATAACCTACGAGCAGTACTTC. Translating it yields CASSLNPGLQITYEQYF.

The chain joins TRBV6-5 to TRBJ2-6; the D gene is possibly TRBD1 (5 bases). Germline-derived CDR1 and CDR2 are MNHEY and SVGAGI. V was shortened by 2 bases and J by 0 bases, with 14 bases between the two germline ends. The CDR3 spans 18 residues. The CDR3 sequence is CASSYDSPLTSGANVLTF. CDR3 nucleotides: TGTGCCAGCAGTTACGACAGCCCTCTTACCTCTGGGGCCAACGTCCTGACTTTC.

This clonotype occurred a few times. The chain links TRBV4-2 to TRBJ2-1; 14 bases fit TRBD2. Germline-derived CDR1 and CDR2 are LGHNA and YNFKEQ. The V and J ends lost 2 bases and 12 bases, in that order; junction bases with no gene match: 6. CDR3 length: 15 residues. This chain's CDR3 is CASSQYGTSGSSQFF. The CDR3 DNA reads as TGTGCCAGCAGCCAATATGGGACTAGCGGGAGTTCGCAGTTCTTC.

The rearrangement links TRBV20-1 to TRBJ2-6; D is perhaps TRBD1 (5 bases). The V and J ends lost 0 bases and 0 bases respectively, with 9 bases between them. The CDR3 covers 16 residues. Per the germline V gene, CDR1 is DFQATT and CDR2 is SNEGSKA (reference sequence). The CDR3 DNA reads TGCAGTGCTAGAGACAGGGAAACCTCTGGGGCCAACGTCCTGACTTTC. Its translation: CSARDRETSGANVLTF.

This clonotype was counted ten times or more. The rearrangement links TRBV28 to TRBJ2-5; TRBD2 might be the D (6 bases). In germline, CDR1 is MDHEN, CDR2 SYDVKM. Trimming took 6 bases from V and 0 from J, leaving 14 bases between them. This CDR3 has 15 residues. This CDR3 reads CASSTVGGYQETQYF. The CDR3 DNA follows: TGTGCCAGCAGCACAGTCGGGGGTTACCAAGAGACCCAGTACTTC. Full variable domain (rest looked up from reference TRBV28 and TRBJ2-5): DVKVTQSSRYLVKRTGEKVFLECVQDMDHENMFWYRQDPGLGLRLIYFSYDVKMKEKGDIPEGYSVSREKKERFSLILESASTNQTSMYLCASSTVGGYQETQYFGPGTRLLVL.

The table lists this clonotype with a few counts. The chain employs TRBV6-5 and TRBJ2-7; 7 bases match TRBD1. Per germline, CDR1 MNHEY and CDR2 SVGAGI. V trimming: 1 base; J trimming: 2 bases; junction bases outside the gene matches: 2. The CDR3 is made up of 14 amino acids. CDR3 loop: CASSYWDSPYEQYF. CDR3 DNA: TGTGCCAGCAGTTACTGGGACAGTCCCTACGAGCAGTACTTC.

V gene TRBV4-2 combines with J gene TRBJ2-3; 11 positions agree with TRBD2. This CDR3 has 16 residues. The junction had 4 bases not matched to a gene; V was cut back by 1 base and J by 4 bases. Per germline, CDR1 LGHNA and CDR2 YNFKEQ. CDR3 sequence (DNA): TGTGCCAGCAGCCAAGTTATGGGACTAGCGGCAGATACGCAGTATTTT. It yields the protein CASSQVMGLAADTQYF.

In this sample, this clonotype turned up a few times. This chain links TRBV19 with TRBJ2-7; possibly TRBD1 for D (6 bases). From germline, CDR1 is LNHDA and CDR2 SQIVND (reference sequence). The CDR3 runs to 12 residues. V was shortened by 4 bases and J by 12 bases, with 16 bases between the two germline ends. For the CDR3, the DNA is TGTGCCAGTAGTAGGGCAGGGGACCAGCGGTACTTC. This codes for CASSRAGDQRYF. Complete variable domain (other parts from reference TRBV19 and TRBJ2-7): DGGITQSPKYLFRKEGQNVTLSCEQNLNHDAMYWYRQDPGQGLRLIYYSQIVNDFQKGDIAEGYSVSREKKESFPLTVTSAQKNPTAFYLCASSRAGDQRYFGPGTRLTVT.

Regarding this clonotype: A much larger clone lies one base from this, so it may be a read error. The gene calls are TRBV7-2 and TRBJ2-1, with D perhaps TRBD1 or TRBD2 (6 bases each). From germline, CDR1 is SGHTA and CDR2 FQGNSA. The CDR3 is made up of 15 amino acids. Trimming took off 7 bases at V and 7 bases at J, with 20 bases between the two ends. CDR3 nucleotide sequence: TGTGCCAGCACCAAAGGGGGGTTGGTTAGGAATGAGCAGTTCTTC. Protein product: CASTKGGLVRNEQFF.

This clonotype has at least ten counts. The V gene is TRBV10-3, the J gene TRBJ2-5; D is tentatively TRBD1 or TRBD2 (7 bases each). V was pared by 6 bases and J by 7 bases, with 12 bases between. The germline V gene has CDR1 ENHRY and CDR2 SYGVKD. This CDR3 contains 12 residues. Here the CDR3 DNA reads TGTGCCATCAGAGACAGGGAGGGGACCCAGTACTTC. Translated: CAIRDREGTQYF.

At least ten counts were recorded for this clonotype. CDR3 sequence: CASRREARNIQYF. CDR3 DNA: TGTGCCAGCAGGCGGGAGGCGAGAAACATTCAGTACTTC. The chain couples TRBV28 to TRBJ2-4; 8 nucleotides agree with TRBD2. This CDR3 region has 13 residues. The V gene end was trimmed by 6 bases and the J gene end by 6 bases; junction bases not matched to a gene: 4. From germline, CDR1 is MDHEN and CDR2 SYDVKM.

This clonotype was observed many times. The chain carries TRBV6-1 and TRBJ2-5; D is unclear. Deletions cut 6 bases from V and 2 bases from J, with 10 bases between. Per the germline V gene, CDR1 is MNHNS and CDR2 is SASEGT. The CDR3 runs to 13 residues. CDR3 residues: CASRPPTQETQYF. CDR3 in DNA: TGTGCCAGCAGACCCCCAACACAAGAGACCCAGTACTTC.

V is TRBV5-6 and J is TRBJ1-4, with D possibly being TRBD1 (6 bases). Trimming pared 4 bases from V and 0 bases from J, leaving 16 bases between. CDR3 length: 17 residues. The germline V gene has CDR1 SGHDT and CDR2 YYEEEE. In nucleotides, the CDR3 is TGTGCCAGCAGCGGACAGAATTGGGGAACAACTAATGAAAAACTGTTTTTT. Its translation: CASSGQNWGTTNEKLFF.

This clonotype has just a few counts. This sequence joins TRBV29-1 and TRBJ1-1; 8 bases map to TRBD1. The V gene end was trimmed by 3 bases and the J gene end by 0 bases; junction bases not matched to a gene: 3. Germline assignment: CDR1 SQVTM and CDR2 ANQGSEA. The length of the CDR3 is 14 residues. CDR3 bases: TGCAGCGTTGATAAGGGACAGGTGAACACTGAAGCTTTCTTT. It specifies CSVDKGQVNTEAFF.

As concerns this clonotype: The junction does not match germline at one end; this may be a read error. The J gene is TRBJ2-3, the V gene TRBV5-1, with a possible D match to TRBD1 (6 bases). CDR1 is SGHRS, CDR2 YFSETQ, per germline. The CDR3 is 17 residues long. The CDR3 DNA is TGCGCCAGCAGCTTGGTGGGGGACATACTTAGCACAGATACGCGGTATTTT. Translation gives CASSLVGDILSTDTRYF.

This clonotype was observed many times. The rearrangement links TRBV7-6 to TRBJ2-7, with 7 bases fitting TRBD2. Germline loops: CDR1 SGHVS, CDR2 FNYEAQ. There are 14 residues in the CDR3. The V segment lost 1 base and the J segment 1 base; nucleotides outside the gene matches: 1. The CDR3 sequence is CASSLGEGSYEQYF. CDR3 bases: TGTGCCAGCAGCTTAGGGGAGGGGTCCTACGAGCAGTACTTC.

This clonotype was found many times. V is TRBV7-2 and J is TRBJ2-4; 7 nucleotides match TRBD1. There are 16 residues in the CDR3. Germline-derived CDR1 and CDR2 are SGHTA and FQGNSA. After removal of 1 base from V and 1 base from J, the junction contained 4 bases not matched to a gene. CDR3 loop: CASSLVGGPAKNIQYF. The CDR3 region has the DNA TGTGCCAGCAGCTTAGTAGGGGGCCCTGCCAAAAACATTCAGTACTTC.

The table lists this clonotype with many counts. The J gene is TRBJ2-6, the V gene TRBV27, with a tentative D call TRBD2 (6 bases). Germline CDR1 is MNHEY and CDR2 is SMNVEV (reference sequence). This CDR3 contains 16 residues. V was cut by 4 bases and J by 4 bases, with 14 bases left in between. CDR3 residues: CASSSTGGFGANVLTF. The CDR3, as DNA: TGTGCCAGCAGTTCCACTGGAGGGTTCGGGGCCAACGTCCTGACTTTC.